Each of the 22 T cell receptor beta chains below was sequenced from the same sample in a study of blood T cell repertoires in COVID-19. Produced via immunoSEQ multiplex PCR; TCRdb's table is partial and in-frame only. The table has approximately 340,000 clones, 80% to 95% seen once. Sequencing input: PBMCs or T cells enriched from blood (not recorded which). Receptor source: a woman aged 40 to 49 who had been exposed to COVID-19.

The chain employs TRBV27 and TRBJ1-6, with TRBD1 matching 7 bases. There are 14 residues in the CDR3. The ends lost 5 bases at V and 7 bases at J; junction bases unmatched: 5. The germline V gene encodes CDR1 MNHEY and CDR2 SMNVEV (reference sequence). CDR3: CASSVQGDNSPLHF. As DNA, the CDR3 is TGTGCCAGCAGTGTTCAGGGGGACAATTCACCCCTCCACTTT.

The chain uses TRBV3-1 (or the pseudogene TRBV3-2) and TRBJ1-1, with D hard to call. CDR3 length: 14 amino acids. The V end was cut by 0 bases, the J end by 13 bases, with 18 bases between. CDR1 is LGHDT, CDR2 YNNKEL, per germline (reference sequence). This CDR3 is CASSQDVRLFSLFF. The CDR3 nucleotides read TGTGCCAGCAGCCAAGATGTGAGGCTGTTTTCACTTTTCTTT.

The rearrangement joins TRBV10-2 to TRBJ2-7; 7 bases are shared with TRBD2. J was trimmed by 6 bases and V by 6 bases; bases with no gene match: 8. CDR1 and CDR2 from the germline V gene are WSHSY and SAAADI. This CDR3 is 13 amino acids long. This CDR3 is CASSPLGGSEQYF. The CDR3 region has the DNA TGCGCCAGCAGCCCGTTGGGGGGGTCCGAGCAGTACTTC.

The chain couples TRBV7-2 to TRBJ1-1; D is uncertain. Germline loops: CDR1 SGHTA, CDR2 FQGNSA. The length of the CDR3 is 15 residues. V lost 0 bases, J lost 4 bases, and 12 bases lay in between. Here the CDR3 reads CASSLAAGSGTEAFF. DNA of the CDR3: TGTGCCAGCAGCTTAGCTGCGGGGTCGGGCACTGAAGCTTTCTTT.

The rearrangement links TRBV5-4 to TRBJ1-1, with D possibly TRBD1 on 5 matching bases. CDR3 size: 14 residues. V lost 2 bases, J lost 0 bases, and 8 bases lay in between. Germline values: CDR1 SGHNT, CDR2 YYREEE (reference sequence). The CDR3 protein is CASSLRGVNTEAFF. Written as DNA, the CDR3 is TGTGCCAGCAGCTTACGGGGGGTGAACACTGAAGCTTTCTTT.

The rearrangement joins TRBV5-4 to TRBJ2-2; unclear D gene. Trimming removed 3 bases from V and 1 base from J, with 7 bases in between. The CDR3 totals 14 residues. In germline, CDR1 is SGHNT, CDR2 YYREEE (reference sequence). CDR3: CASSSLKNTGELFF. For the CDR3, the DNA is TGTGCCAGCAGCTCCCTAAAGAACACCGGGGAGCTGTTTTTT.

This clone was seen a single time. As DNA, the CDR3 is TGTGCCAGCAGCTTTTTTACAGGCCAAGAGACCCAGTACTTC. Translated, it gives CASSFFTGQETQYF. The J gene is TRBJ2-5, the V gene TRBV7-9; weak D call: TRBD1 (5 bases). V was pared by 3 bases and J by 1 base, with 9 bases between. This CDR3 has 14 residues. Germline CDR1 is SEHNR and CDR2 is FQNEAQ (reference sequence).

This rearrangement joins TRBV29-1 to TRBJ1-3; 8 bases match TRBD1. Germline CDR1 reads SQVTM; CDR2 reads ANQGSEA. The CDR3 has 13 residues. V shed 4 bases, J shed 4 bases, and the junction held 3 bases outside the gene matches. The chain's CDR3 is CSVAWTGGNTIYF. CDR3 coding DNA: TGCAGCGTTGCTTGGACAGGGGGAAACACCATATATTTT. The full variable domain, completed using reference TRBV29-1 and TRBJ1-3, is SAVISQKPSRDICQRGTSLTIQCQVDSQVTMMFWYRQQPGQSLTLIATANQGSEATYESGFVIDKFPISRPNLTFSTLTVSNMSPEDSSIYLCSVAWTGGNTIYFGEGSWLTVV.

This clone was found a few times. V and J are TRBV2 and TRBJ1-1, with 9 nucleotides matching TRBD1. V shed 6 bases, J shed 7 bases, and the junction held 3 bases outside the gene matches. Germline values: CDR1 SNHLY, CDR2 FYNNEI. CDR3 size: 12 residues. The DNA for the CDR3 is TGTGCCAGCAGGATGGACAGGGGTGAAGCTTTCTTT. Protein sequence: CASRMDRGEAFF.

The chain is built from TRBV18 and TRBJ2-1; D is ambiguous. The CDR3 has 13 amino acids. The germline gives CDR1 KGHSH, CDR2 LQKENI. The ends were cut back, 2 bases at V and 14 bases at J, with 16 bases in the middle. The CDR3 region is CASSPSGEVPKFF. The CDR3 DNA follows: TGTGCCAGCTCACCATCCGGAGAAGTGCCGAAGTTCTTC.

To note about this clone: Additional DNA sequences in this sample encode the identical CDR3. The chain joins TRBV12-3 or TRBV12-4 to TRBJ1-1; a weak D match, TRBD1 (6 bases). Trimming took off 6 bases at V and 5 bases at J, with 13 bases between the two ends. The CDR3 contains 13 residues. The CDR3 nucleotides read TGTGCCAGCAGCTTAAAAGGGGGAACTGAAGCTTTCTTT. Amino acids: CASSLKGGTEAFF.

The chain has TRBV27 and TRBJ2-7; tentatively, D is TRBD2 (6 bases). CDR1 and CDR2 (germline): MNHEY, SMNVEV (reference sequence). The V gene lost 6 bases and the J gene lost 2 bases, with 17 bases spanning the gap. The CDR3 extends over 15 amino acids. The DNA for the CDR3 is TGTGCCAGCAGACTCGCCGGGACTGGGACCTACGAGCAGTACTTC. The encoded protein is CASRLAGTGTYEQYF.

The chain recombines TRBV14 with TRBJ2-7; 11 nucleotides line up with TRBD2. In germline, CDR1 is SGHDN, CDR2 FVKESK. The CDR3 sequence is 16 residues long. J was trimmed by 6 bases and V by 1 base; bases with no gene match: 8. CDR3 sequence reads: CASSQGSGRATSEQYF. The CDR3 coding sequence is TGTGCCAGCAGCCAAGGTAGCGGGAGGGCCACGAGCGAGCAGTACTTC. The complete variable domain, with remaining parts taken from reference TRBV14 and TRBJ2-7, reads EAGVTQFPSHSVIEKGQTVTLRCDPISGHDNLYWYRRVMGKEIKFLLHFVKESKQDESGMPNNRFLAERTGGTYSTLKVQPAELEDSGVYFCASSQGSGRATSEQYFGPGTRLTVT.

The chain recombines TRBV4-1 with TRBJ1-1; perhaps TRBD1 as D (5 bases). Germline V lookup: CDR1 MGHRA, CDR2 YSYEKL. The CDR3 covers 13 residues. V shed 1 base and J shed 5 bases, with 8 bases lying between them. The CDR3 region has the DNA TGCGCCAGCAGCCAAGCGGACACAACTGAAGCTTTCTTT. Translating it yields CASSQADTTEAFF.

The chain combines TRBV10-1 with TRBJ1-2, with D perhaps TRBD1 (6 bases). The ends were cut back, 5 bases at V and 6 bases at J, with 10 bases in the middle. This CDR3 is 12 amino acids long. Germline CDR1 is WNHNN and CDR2 is SYGVQD (reference sequence). Here the CDR3 reads CASSPGQDGYTF. CDR3 coding DNA: TGCGCCAGCAGTCCGGGACAAGATGGCTACACCTTC.

The chain links TRBV27 to TRBJ1-6, with TRBD1 matching over 10 bases. The CDR3 length is 18 residues. The V segment lost 3 bases and the J segment 9 bases; nucleotides outside the gene matches: 14. CDR1 is MNHEY and CDR2 is SMNVEV in the germline V gene (reference sequence). CDR3 nucleotide sequence: TGTGCCAGCAGTTTTGGGGGCGGGACAGGGGCGATGAGTTCACCCCTCCACTTT. This codes for CASSFGGGTGAMSSPLHF.

This chain links TRBV5-4 with TRBJ2-5; 13 bases agree with TRBD2. The J segment lost 3 bases and the V segment lost 7 bases, leaving 9 bases of the junction unmatched. Germline lookup yields CDR1 SGHNT and CDR2 YYREEE (reference sequence). The length of the CDR3 is 16 residues. The CDR3 DNA sequence: TGTGCCAGCGCCGGGTTACTAGCGGGGGGGAAAGAGACCCAGTACTTC. It specifies CASAGLLAGGKETQYF.

The chain uses TRBV5-6 and TRBJ2-7, with TRBD1 matching over 7 bases. With 5 bases clipped from V and 0 bases from J, the junction kept 8 bases outside the gene matches. CDR3 length equals 15 residues. Germline CDR1 and CDR2: SGHDT and YYEEEE. CDR3 residues: CASSLNRGFSYEQYF. In nucleotides, the CDR3 is TGTGCCAGCAGTTTGAACAGGGGATTCTCCTACGAGCAGTACTTC. Filled out from reference TRBV5-6 and TRBJ2-7, the complete variable domain reads DAGVTQSPTHLIKTRGQQVTLRCSPKSGHDTVSWYQQALGQGPQFIFQYYEEEERQRGNFPDRFSGHQFPNYSSELNVNALLLGDSALYLCASSLNRGFSYEQYFGPGTRLTVT.

The chain has TRBV27 and TRBJ1-1; D remains ambiguous. Germline lookup yields CDR1 MNHEY and CDR2 SMNVEV (reference sequence). There are 13 residues in the CDR3. V gave up 2 bases and J gave up 1 base, with 5 bases separating them. The CDR3 loop reads CASSLQSNTEAFF. The CDR3 coding sequence is TGTGCCAGCAGTTTACAGTCGAACACTGAAGCTTTCTTT.

The V gene is TRBV10-2, the J gene TRBJ1-3; D remains unclear. This CDR3 has 15 residues. Germline CDR1 reads WSHSY; CDR2 reads SAAADI. V lost 2 bases and J 7 bases, leaving 15 bases between the germline ends. CDR3 loop: CASSEPGSFGNTIYF. DNA of the CDR3: TGCGCCAGCAGTGAGCCCGGCAGCTTCGGGAACACCATATATTTT.

The chain links TRBV5-6 to TRBJ2-7; 7 bases map to TRBD1. The CDR3 spans 14 residues. Per the germline V gene, CDR1 is SGHDT and CDR2 is YYEEEE. J gave up 3 bases and V 4 bases, and 7 bases lay outside the gene matches. This CDR3 reads CASSRAQGVYEQYF. DNA of the CDR3: TGTGCCAGCAGCAGGGCGCAGGGGGTCTACGAGCAGTACTTC.

This chain joins TRBV6-6 and TRBJ2-2; D perhaps matches TRBD2 (7 bases). V lost 0 bases and J lost 2, with 10 bases in between. The germline CDR1 and CDR2 sequences are MNHNY and SVGAGI (reference sequence). This CDR3 spans 16 amino acids. DNA of the CDR3: TGTGCCAGCAGTTACTCCCGGGGGGCTAACACCGGGGAGCTGTTTTTT. Translating gives CASSYSRGANTGELFF.